This T cell receptor beta chain derives from a study of immune evolution from preneoplasia to lung adenocarcinoma. CDR1 and CDR2 (germline): KGHSH, LQKENI. V dropped 6 bases and J dropped 0 bases, with 8 bases sitting between them. This CDR3 spans 13 amino acids. Data came from immunoSEQ multiplex PCR; TCRdb stores just in-frame clones and leaves some out. Found here are some 4,900 clones, around 82% of them singletons; the top ten hold approximately 10%. Macro-dissection enriched premalignant or tumor cells before nucleic acid extraction. Of note for this clone: Its antigen is still unknown.

Points from the study as a whole: Normal lung had the highest top T cell clone frequencies. Later-stage lesions appeared to have more T cells, more diversity, less clonality.

The V call is TRBV18, the J call TRBJ1-2, with D possibly matching TRBD1 (5 bases). The sequenced sample was FFPE minimally invasive lung adenocarcinoma tissue. The receptor was derived from a person aged 65 to 85 with lung adenocarcinoma. CDR3 sequence: CASSRGTNYGYTF. DNA for the CDR3: TGTGCCAGCTCGCGGGGGACTAACTATGGCTACACCTTC.